This TCR beta chain was captured in a study of vaccination and CD4 T cells after COVID-19. As regards this clonotype: Antigen unknown.

Once obtained from cultured CD4+ T cells, the DNA was sequenced using the Oncomine TCR Beta short-read assay. TCRdb re-called the PCR reads with MiXCR, one entry per CDR3 protein. The repertoire holds 15,000 to 20,000 distinct CDR3 sequences, with about 67% as singletons. Treatment meaning: approximately 10-day PBMC culture with coronavirus spike peptide pools or control peptides (ViraFEST assay). ViraFEST used peptide pools to expand antigen-specific T cells and subsequently sequenced their TCRs. The CDR3 is 16 amino acids. V gave up 2 bases and J gave up 7 bases, with 20 bases separating them. The rearrangement links TRBV12-3 or TRBV12-4 to TRBJ1-2; no clear D. This TCR was recovered from a human donor who had recovered from COVID-19. Material for sequencing was CD4+ T cells from blood, cultured in vitro. The CDR3 region is CASSLSPLDNRVGYTF. The CDR3 DNA follows: TGTGCCAGCAGTTTATCCCCCCTCGACAATAGGGTTGGCTACACCTTC.